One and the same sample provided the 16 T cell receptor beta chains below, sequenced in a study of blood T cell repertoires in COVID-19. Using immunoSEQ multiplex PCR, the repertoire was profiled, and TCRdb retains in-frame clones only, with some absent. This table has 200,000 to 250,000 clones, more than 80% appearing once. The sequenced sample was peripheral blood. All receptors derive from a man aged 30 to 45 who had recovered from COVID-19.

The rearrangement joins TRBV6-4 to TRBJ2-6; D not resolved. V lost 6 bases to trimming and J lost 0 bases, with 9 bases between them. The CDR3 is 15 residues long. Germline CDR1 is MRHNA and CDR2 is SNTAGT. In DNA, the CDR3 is TGTGCCAGCAGGCAGACGGGCTCTGGGGCCAACGTCCTGACTTTC. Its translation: CASRQTGSGANVLTF.

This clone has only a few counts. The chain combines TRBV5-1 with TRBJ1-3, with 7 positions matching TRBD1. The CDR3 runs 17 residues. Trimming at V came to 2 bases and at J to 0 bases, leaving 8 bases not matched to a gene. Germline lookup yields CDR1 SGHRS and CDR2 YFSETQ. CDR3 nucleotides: TGCGCCAGCAGCTTCCGGACAGGAGGGGGCTCTGGAAACACCATATATTTT. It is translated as CASSFRTGGGSGNTIYF.

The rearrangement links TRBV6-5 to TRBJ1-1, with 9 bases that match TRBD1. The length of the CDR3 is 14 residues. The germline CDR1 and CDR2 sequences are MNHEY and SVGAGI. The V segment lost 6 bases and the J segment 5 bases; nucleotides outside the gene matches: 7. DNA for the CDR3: TGTGCCAGCAGCACGGGACAGGGCAGGACTGAAGCTTTCTTT. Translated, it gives CASSTGQGRTEAFF.

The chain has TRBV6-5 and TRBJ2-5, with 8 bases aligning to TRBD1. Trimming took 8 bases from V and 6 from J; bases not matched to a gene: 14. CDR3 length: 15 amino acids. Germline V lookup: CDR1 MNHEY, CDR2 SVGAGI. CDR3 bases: TGTGCCAGCGTGGCAGGGGGCGCCGACATGAAGACCCAGTACTTC. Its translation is CASVAGGADMKTQYF.

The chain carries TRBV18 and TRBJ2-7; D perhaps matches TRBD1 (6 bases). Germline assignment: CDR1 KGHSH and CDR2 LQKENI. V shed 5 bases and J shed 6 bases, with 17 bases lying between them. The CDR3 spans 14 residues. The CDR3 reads CASSIQGFSSEQYF. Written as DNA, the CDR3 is TGTGCCAGCTCAATCCAGGGGTTTTCTTCCGAGCAGTACTTC.

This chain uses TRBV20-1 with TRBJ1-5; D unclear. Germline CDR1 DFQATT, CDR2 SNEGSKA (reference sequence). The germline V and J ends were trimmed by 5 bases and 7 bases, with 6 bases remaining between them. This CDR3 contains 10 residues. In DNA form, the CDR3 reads TGCAGTGCTGGCGGGCAGCCCCAGCATTTT. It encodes CSAGGQPQHF.

In DNA, the CDR3 is TGTGCCATCCTGAACCGACAGGGGGCTAGAGTGACTGAAGCTTTCTTT. It codes for CAILNRQGARVTEAFF. V is TRBV2 and J is TRBJ1-1; TRBD1 agrees at 10 bases. This CDR3 has 16 amino acids. The V and J ends lost 10 bases and 5 bases, in that order; junction bases with no gene match: 16. In germline, CDR1 is SNHLY, CDR2 FYNNEI.

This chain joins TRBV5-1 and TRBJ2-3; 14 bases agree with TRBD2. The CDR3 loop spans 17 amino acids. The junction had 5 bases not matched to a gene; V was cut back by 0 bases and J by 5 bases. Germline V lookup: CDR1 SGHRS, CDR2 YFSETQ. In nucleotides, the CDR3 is TGCGCCAGCAGCTTGGAGGGACTAGCGGGGGCACAAGATACGCAGTATTTT. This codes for CASSLEGLAGAQDTQYF.

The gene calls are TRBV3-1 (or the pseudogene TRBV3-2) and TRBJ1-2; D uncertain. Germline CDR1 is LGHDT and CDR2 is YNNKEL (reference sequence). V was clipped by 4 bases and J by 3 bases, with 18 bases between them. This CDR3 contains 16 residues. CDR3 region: CASSLWTGRSYYGYTF. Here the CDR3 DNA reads TGTGCCAGCAGCCTATGGACCGGGAGATCTTACTATGGCTACACCTTC.

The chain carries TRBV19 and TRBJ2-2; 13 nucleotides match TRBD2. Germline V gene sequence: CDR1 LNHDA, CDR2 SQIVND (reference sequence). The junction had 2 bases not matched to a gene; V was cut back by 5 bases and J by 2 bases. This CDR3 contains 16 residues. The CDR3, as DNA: TGTGCCAGTAGTGGACTAGCGGGGGCCAACACCGGGGAGCTGTTTTTT. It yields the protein CASSGLAGANTGELFF.

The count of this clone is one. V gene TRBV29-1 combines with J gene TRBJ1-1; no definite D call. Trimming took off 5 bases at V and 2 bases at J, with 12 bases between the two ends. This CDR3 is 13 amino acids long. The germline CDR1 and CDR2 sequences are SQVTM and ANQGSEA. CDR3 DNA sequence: TGCAGCGTTACTGGCAGGCGTAACACTGAAGCTTTCTTT. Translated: CSVTGRRNTEAFF. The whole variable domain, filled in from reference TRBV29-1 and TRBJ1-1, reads SAVISQKPSRDICQRGTSLTIQCQVDSQVTMMFWYRQQPGQSLTLIATANQGSEATYESGFVIDKFPISRPNLTFSTLTVSNMSPEDSSIYLCSVTGRRNTEAFFGQGTRLTVV.

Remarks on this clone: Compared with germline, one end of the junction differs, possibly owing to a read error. The CDR3 reads CSGNAGGEDF. In DNA, the CDR3 is TGCAGCGGTAACGCTGGCGGGGAAGATTTT. The chain uses TRBV20-1 and TRBJ1-3; unclear D gene. CDR3 length: 10 amino acids. Germline values: CDR1 DFQATT, CDR2 SNEGSKA (reference sequence).

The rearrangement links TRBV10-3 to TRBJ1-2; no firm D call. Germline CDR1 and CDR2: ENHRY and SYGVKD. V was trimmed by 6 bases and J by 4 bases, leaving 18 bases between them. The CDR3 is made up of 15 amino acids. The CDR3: CAIRNGNVVGYGYTF. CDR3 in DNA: TGTGCCATCAGAAACGGGAATGTCGTTGGCTATGGCTACACCTTC.

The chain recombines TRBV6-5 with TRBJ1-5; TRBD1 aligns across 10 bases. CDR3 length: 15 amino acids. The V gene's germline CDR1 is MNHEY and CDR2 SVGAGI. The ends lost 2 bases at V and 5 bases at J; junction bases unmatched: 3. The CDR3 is CASSYRQGAYQPQHF. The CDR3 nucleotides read TGTGCCAGCAGTTACAGACAGGGGGCCTATCAGCCCCAGCATTTT.

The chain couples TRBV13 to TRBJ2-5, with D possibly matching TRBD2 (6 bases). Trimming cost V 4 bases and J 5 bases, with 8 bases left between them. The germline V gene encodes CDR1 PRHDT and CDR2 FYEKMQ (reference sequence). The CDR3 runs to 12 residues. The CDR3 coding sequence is TGTGCCAGCAGCTCTAGCGATGAGACCCAGTACTTC. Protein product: CASSSSDETQYF.

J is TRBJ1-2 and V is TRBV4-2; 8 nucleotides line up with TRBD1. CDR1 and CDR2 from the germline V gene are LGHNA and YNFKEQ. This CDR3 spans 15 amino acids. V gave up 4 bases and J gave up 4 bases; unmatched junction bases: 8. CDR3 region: CASSPPGQALYGYTF. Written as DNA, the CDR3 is TGTGCCAGCAGCCCCCCGGGACAGGCCCTCTATGGCTACACCTTC.